These 28 T cell receptor beta chains came from one sample sequenced in a study of shared clonotypes between healthy human individuals. Clones were sequenced by immunoSEQ multiplex PCR, and TCRdb holds only the in-frame ones, with some missing. The sample shows about 1,900,000 clones, around 96% of them seen only once. Naive CD8 cells comprised CD45RO-negative, CCR7-positively selected cells, excluding terminally differentiated effector memory CD45RA+ cells. The source material was naive CD8+ T cells sorted from blood. The receptors were gathered from a young man in good health.

This sequence joins TRBV28 and TRBJ1-2, with TRBD1 identical over 8 bases. The germline V gene has CDR1 MDHEN and CDR2 SYDVKM. V gave up 10 bases and J gave up 6 bases; unmatched junction bases: 13. The CDR3 totals 14 residues. This chain's CDR3 is CATQFVGQGHGYTF. CDR3 coding DNA: TGTGCCACGCAGTTTGTCGGACAGGGCCATGGCTACACCTTC.

The V call is TRBV6-5, the J call TRBJ2-3, with D perhaps TRBD2 (7 bases). The CDR3 sequence is 15 residues long. CDR1 and CDR2 from the germline V gene are MNHEY and SVGAGI. V lost 8 bases, J lost 6 bases, and 21 bases lay in between. The CDR3 region is CASSLGGGLMDTQYF. In DNA, the CDR3 is TGTGCCAGCTCCCTGGGGGGGGGCCTGATGGATACGCAGTATTTT.

The CDR3 DNA is TGTGCCAGTAGTCCCCCCAGGGAGGACGTTCATGGCTACACCTTC. This sequence encodes CASSPPREDVHGYTF. The V call is TRBV19, the J call TRBJ1-2; a weak D match, TRBD1 (5 bases). V was trimmed by 5 bases and J by 6 bases, leaving 19 bases between them. The germline V gene encodes CDR1 LNHDA and CDR2 SQIVND (reference sequence). CDR3 size: 15 residues. Full variable domain (missing parts from reference TRBV19 and TRBJ1-2): DGGITQSPKYLFRKEGQNVTLSCEQNLNHDAMYWYRQDPGQGLRLIYYSQIVNDFQKGDIAEGYSVSREKKESFPLTVTSAQKNPTAFYLCASSPPREDVHGYTFGSGTRLTVV.

This clone has just a few counts. V gene TRBV6-5 combines with J gene TRBJ1-2; the D is unclear. V was shortened by 0 bases and J by 5 bases, with 10 bases between the two germline ends. This CDR3 spans 14 amino acids. CDR1 MNHEY and CDR2 SVGAGI come from the germline V gene. The CDR3 DNA sequence: TGTGCCAGCAGTTACTCCAATGGAGATTATGGCTACACCTTC. Its protein is CASSYSNGDYGYTF.

This clone was seen more than once but under ten times. The same CDR3 is also encoded by other DNA sequences in this sample. This chain connects TRBV6-5 to TRBJ1-1, with D unresolved. This CDR3 region has 12 residues. The V end was cut by 0 bases, the J end by 2 bases, with 1 base between. Per the germline V gene, CDR1 is MNHEY and CDR2 is SVGAGI. Here the CDR3 reads CASSYSNTEAFF. In DNA form, the CDR3 reads TGTGCCAGCAGTTACTCCAACACTGAAGCTTTCTTT.

As concerns this clone: One end of the junction fails to match germline, which may point to a read error. The V call is TRBV30, the J call TRBJ2-5; D is uncertain. The CDR3 length is 12 residues. In germline, CDR1 is GTSNPN, CDR2 SVGIG (reference sequence). The CDR3 nucleotides are TGTGCCTGGGAATCTCTGCAAGGGACCCAGTACTTC. This gives the protein CAWESLQGTQYF.

The chain has TRBV15 and TRBJ1-1, with a weak D call TRBD1 (5 bases). Germline loops: CDR1 LNHNV, CDR2 YYDKDF (reference sequence). Trimming cost V 8 bases and J 6 bases, with 10 bases left between them. There are 11 residues in the CDR3. The CDR3 protein is CATAQGAEAFF. In nucleotides, the CDR3 is TGTGCCACCGCCCAGGGCGCTGAAGCTTTCTTT.

The chain joins TRBV7-9 to TRBJ2-3; 8 nucleotides align to TRBD2. Germline assignment: CDR1 SEHNR and CDR2 FQNEAQ (reference sequence). V lost 4 bases, J lost 2 bases, and 2 bases stayed unmatched. CDR3 size: 14 residues. In nucleotides, the CDR3 is TGTGCCAGCAGCTCGACTAGCGCCACAGATACGCAGTATTTT. Translating gives CASSSTSATDTQYF.

The genes are TRBV5-4 and TRBJ1-6, with D possibly being TRBD1 (6 bases). Germline V gene lookup returns CDR1 SGHNT and CDR2 YYREEE (reference sequence). Trimming shortened V by 3 bases and J by 9 bases, and 13 bases separated the two germline ends. The CDR3 consists of 14 residues. CDR3 protein: CASSSGTIGSPLHF. CDR3 nucleotide sequence: TGTGCCAGCAGCTCCGGGACAATAGGTTCACCCCTCCACTTT.

The V call is TRBV27, the J call TRBJ2-5, with 16 bases aligning to TRBD2. Looked up from germline, CDR1 is MNHEY and CDR2 is SMNVEV (reference sequence). V dropped 3 bases and J dropped 5; count of bases not matched to a gene: 9. This CDR3 contains 18 residues. The chain's CDR3 is CASSFLGTSGGAQETQYF. The CDR3 DNA is TGTGCCAGCAGTTTCCTAGGGACTAGCGGGGGGGCCCAGGAGACCCAGTACTTC.

This rearrangement joins TRBV6-5 to TRBJ1-2, with 7 bases lining up with TRBD1. Germline loops: CDR1 MNHEY, CDR2 SVGAGI. CDR3 length: 14 amino acids. V gave up 4 bases and J gave up 4 bases; unmatched junction bases: 6. CDR3 in amino acids: CASSSTGEGYGYTF. The CDR3 nucleotides are TGTGCCAGCAGTTCTACAGGGGAAGGCTATGGCTACACCTTC.

This chain links TRBV5-6 with TRBJ2-7; TRBD1 is a possible D gene (6 bases). The V gene's germline CDR1 is SGHDT and CDR2 YYEEEE. V was trimmed by 2 bases and J by 4 bases, leaving 13 bases between them. The CDR3 sequence is 14 residues long. The CDR3, as DNA: TGTGCCAGCAGCTTTCTGGACAGCTTATACGAGCAGTACTTC. Amino acids: CASSFLDSLYEQYF.

The genes are TRBV29-1 and TRBJ1-1, with D possibly TRBD1 on 5 matching bases. V lost 3 bases to trimming and J lost 1 base, with 9 bases between them. Germline loops: CDR1 SQVTM, CDR2 ANQGSEA. The CDR3 sequence is 13 residues long. Written as DNA, the CDR3 is TGCAGCGTTGACGGTGACAGGAACACTGAAGCTTTCTTT. This sequence encodes CSVDGDRNTEAFF.

The rearrangement links TRBV5-1 to TRBJ2-5, with TRBD2 matching 11 bases. The germline V gene encodes CDR1 SGHRS and CDR2 YFSETQ. The CDR3 is 15 residues long. Losses at the gene ends were 4 bases for V and 5 bases for J; bases not matched to a gene: 7. The CDR3 DNA is TGCGCCAGCAGCCCCCCGACTAGCGGGGCGGAGACCCAGTACTTC. Translating it yields CASSPPTSGAETQYF. The variable domain in full, with the rest retrieved from reference TRBV5-1 and TRBJ2-5, is KAGVTQTPRYLIKTRGQQVTLSCSPISGHRSVSWYQQTPGQGLQFLFEYFSETQRNKGNFPGRFSGRQFSNSRSEMNVSTLELGDSALYLCASSPPTSGAETQYFGPGTRLLVL.

The gene calls are TRBV25-1 and TRBJ2-3; a weak D match, TRBD2 (6 bases). The CDR3 consists of 16 residues. Germline CDR1 and CDR2: MGHDK and SYGVNS. V was shortened by 0 bases and J by 5 bases, with 15 bases between the two germline ends. The CDR3 DNA is TGTGCCAGCAGTGAATATCAGGGACTGCAAGGAGATACGCAGTATTTT. Amino acids: CASSEYQGLQGDTQYF. Drawing the rest from reference TRBV25-1 and TRBJ2-3, the complete variable domain is EADIYQTPRYLVIGTGKKITLECSQTMGHDKMYWYQQDPGMELHLIHYSYGVNSTEKGDLSSESTVSRIRTEHFPLTLESARPSHTSQYLCASSEYQGLQGDTQYFGPGTRLTVL.

The V call is TRBV27, the J call TRBJ2-1; D remains unclear. CDR3 length: 15 amino acids. Germline assignment: CDR1 MNHEY and CDR2 SMNVEV (reference sequence). Trimming cost V 1 base and J 1 base, with 8 bases left between them. The CDR3 sequence is CASSLYAPSYNEQFF. The DNA for the CDR3 is TGTGCCAGCAGTTTATATGCGCCGTCCTACAATGAGCAGTTCTTC.

The chain employs TRBV29-1 and TRBJ1-3; D remains ambiguous. CDR3 length: 13 residues. Trimming left V 7 bases short and J 3 bases short, with 13 bases between. CDR1 is SQVTM, CDR2 ANQGSEA, per germline. The CDR3 bases are TGCAGCGCAATTACCGTGGTTGGAAACACCATATATTTT. This sequence encodes CSAITVVGNTIYF.

The V and J genes are TRBV6-5 and TRBJ1-4; D is perhaps TRBD1 (6 bases). V was cut by 2 bases and J by 4 bases, with 11 bases left in between. The V gene's germline CDR1 is MNHEY and CDR2 SVGAGI. This CDR3 spans 15 amino acids. As DNA, the CDR3 is TGTGCCAGCAGTTACGGACAGAGCCTTAATGAAAAACTGTTTTTT. It is translated as CASSYGQSLNEKLFF.

The rearrangement joins TRBV5-6 to TRBJ2-7, with 10 bases that match TRBD2. The CDR3 covers 16 residues. J was trimmed by 4 bases and V by 2 bases; bases with no gene match: 9. Germline V gene lookup returns CDR1 SGHDT and CDR2 YYEEEE. CDR3 sequence (DNA): TGTGCCAGCAGCTTACAGCGGGAGGGCCGCGGTTACGAGCAGTACTTC. Translating it yields CASSLQREGRGYEQYF.

This clone showed up just once. The chain recombines TRBV6-1 with TRBJ2-5; 12 bases fit TRBD1. There are 13 residues in the CDR3. J was trimmed by 4 bases and V by 8 bases; bases with no gene match: 2. The germline gives CDR1 MNHNS, CDR2 SASEGT. The DNA for the CDR3 is TGTGCCAGCGGGACAGGGGGCGGAGAGACCCAGTACTTC. Its translation is CASGTGGGETQYF.

This clone showed up just once. This sample includes further DNA sequences coding for the same CDR3. The V call is TRBV27, the J call TRBJ2-7, with D perhaps TRBD1 or TRBD2 (6 bases each). From germline, CDR1 is MNHEY and CDR2 SMNVEV (reference sequence). With 6 bases removed from V and 0 bases from J, the gap between germline ends came to 18 bases. The CDR3 extends over 16 amino acids. The CDR3 spells CASSPSLGGLSYEQYF. In DNA form, the CDR3 reads TGTGCCAGCAGCCCTTCCCTGGGGGGCCTCTCCTACGAGCAGTACTTC.

The rearrangement joins TRBV19 to TRBJ2-7; D is possibly TRBD1 or TRBD2 (5 bases each). The CDR3 spans 17 residues. Per the germline V gene, CDR1 is LNHDA and CDR2 is SQIVND (reference sequence). V was cut by 0 bases and J by 0 bases, with 15 bases left in between. The CDR3 protein is CASSIDARGSGSYEQYF. CDR3 nucleotides: TGTGCCAGTAGTATAGATGCCCGGGGCTCGGGCTCCTACGAGCAGTACTTC.

This clone appeared a single time. The chain combines TRBV5-8 with TRBJ1-5; D gene ambiguous. This CDR3 is built from 15 residues. The V gene lost 5 bases and the J gene lost 4 bases, with 16 bases spanning the gap. CDR1 SGHTS and CDR2 YDEGEE come from the germline V gene. The CDR3 loop is CASSPGLLGNQPQHF. CDR3 nucleotides: TGTGCCAGCAGTCCGGGCCTACTGGGGAATCAGCCCCAGCATTTT.

The table lists this clone with a count of one. The gene calls are TRBV7-9 and TRBJ2-2; unclear D gene. Germline loops: CDR1 SEHNR, CDR2 FQNEAQ (reference sequence). The V end lost 1 base, the J end lost 3 bases, and 12 bases lay between the germline ends. The CDR3 extends over 16 amino acids. Written as DNA, the CDR3 is TGTGCCAGCAGCTTAGTTCCCCCCCGGGACACCGGGGAGCTGTTTTTT. This sequence encodes CASSLVPPRDTGELFF.

The genes are TRBV19 and TRBJ2-1; D not certain. The CDR3 is 14 amino acids. The germline V and J ends were trimmed by 1 base and 4 bases, with 8 bases remaining between them. Germline V gives CDR1 LNHDA, CDR2 SQIVND (reference sequence). CDR3 in DNA: TGTGCCAGTAGTATAGGACTCCTTTACAATGAGCAGTTCTTC. Encoded protein: CASSIGLLYNEQFF.

The gene calls are TRBV5-8 and TRBJ2-3; the match to TRBD2 covers 7 bases. There are 14 residues in the CDR3. The germline V gene encodes CDR1 SGHTS and CDR2 YDEGEE. The V gene end was trimmed by 4 bases and the J gene end by 3 bases; junction bases not matched to a gene: 5. The CDR3 sequence is CASSTAGGTDTQYF. The DNA for the CDR3 is TGTGCCAGCAGCACAGCCGGGGGGACAGATACGCAGTATTTT.

This chain uses TRBV6-1 with TRBJ2-1; 8 positions agree with TRBD1. CDR1 MNHNS and CDR2 SASEGT come from the germline V gene. The CDR3 totals 15 residues. V dropped 2 bases and J dropped 9; count of bases not matched to a gene: 9. The CDR3 nucleotides read TGTGCCAGCAGTGAAATCCCAGGGGGCGCAGGTGAGCAGTTCTTC. Protein product: CASSEIPGGAGEQFF.

The rearrangement links TRBV6-5 to TRBJ1-1; tentative D call: TRBD1 (6 bases). There are 15 residues in the CDR3. The germline V and J ends were trimmed by 3 bases and 3 bases, with 14 bases remaining between them. In germline, CDR1 is MNHEY, CDR2 SVGAGI. The CDR3: CASSYYRAGYTEAFF. The CDR3 bases are TGTGCCAGCAGTTATTACAGGGCGGGGTACACTGAAGCTTTCTTT.